This note documents a single T cell receptor (beta chain) sequence. No antigen is known for it. The sample holds no much larger clone one base away, and base qualities are not on file. This specimen belongs to a study of blood T cell repertoires in COVID-19 (dated by TCRdb to about 2020). Some background on the complete study: Collaborator samples came from the United States, Italy and Spain and covered acute and convalescent phases of COVID-19. Nearly every sample came with metadata listing a de-identified subject ID, COVID-19 status, age in years and sex. The material from the prospective study consisted of cDNA or gDNA derived from T cells, B-cell-depleted T cells, or PBMCs. The dataset comprised deeply sampled blood TCRbeta repertoires from subjects exposed to, actively infected with, or recovered from COVID-19. Where HLA class I and class II types were available, the types were taken from metadata supplied by the sample provider, not from assay-based typing. The samples were drawn from the first 160 participants of the ongoing ImmuneRACE study and from over a thousand subjects provided by 6 global collaborators. The repertoires were made available in a free public database intended to serve as a resource for research on the immune response to SARS-CoV-2.

The study at large found these results: The amount of clinical and demographic metadata varied by source and participant and was provided uncurated.

V is reduced by 5 bases and J by 2 bases, leaving a spacing of 12 bases between them. Measured from the cysteine to the phenylalanine, the CDR3 is 14 residues long. This entry keeps only the CDR3 DNA: 42 bases, framed from base 1. CDR1 is given as SGHVS and CDR2 as FQNEAQ, both from the germline V gene. The immunoSEQ Assay, a bias-controlled multiplex PCR, was used to amplify TCRbeta CDR3 regions from genomic DNA. As for the authors' bioinformatics: The number of nucleated cells in each sample was estimated by amplification of reference gene primers within the assay. To quantify the absolute abundance of each unique TCRbeta CDR3 rearrangement, sequence reads were collapsed and filtered. For each sample, productive Simpson clonality was calculated as the square root of Simpson's diversity index over productive rearrangements. In its TCRdb copy, this immuneACCESS table keeps in-frame sequences only and misses some clones. Where compared with another copy, unresolved V genes explain less than half of these, and the others have no known cause. That table is the source of V, J and clone size, and D and trimming were worked out from the DNA. The sample table shows around 170,000 clones, and around 86% are seen once. The leading ten clones occupy around 8% of the sample.

One collaborating source in Seattle enrolled patients during active infection and followed them longitudinally through the course of disease. Each collaborating institution followed its own protocols to collect whole blood in K2EDTA tubes. For TCRbeta analysis, collaborators shipped samples in one of three forms: frozen whole blood, isolated PBMCs, or DNA extracted from either of those sample types. The receptor comes from a woman between 70 and 85 years old with COVID-19, enrolled during active disease. Sequencing used peripheral blood. The chain uses TRBV7-8 and TRBJ1-1, with TRBD1 as a weak D call on 5 bases. At the DNA level, the sequence is TGTGCCAGCAGCCAGGGACTCCCCAACACTGAAGCTTTCTTT. This encodes CASSQGLPNTEAFF.